Below are 17 T cell receptor beta chains sequenced from a single sample in a study of blood T cell repertoires in COVID-19. Data came from immunoSEQ multiplex PCR; TCRdb stores just in-frame clones and leaves some out. Found here are about 200,000 clones, roughly 83% of them singletons; the top ten hold 27%. The sequencing sample was made of peripheral blood. The receptor source for this set is a man between 35 and 55 years old with acute or convalescent COVID-19.

This clone was recorded a few times. The chain employs TRBV7-6 and TRBJ2-2; 7 nucleotides agree with TRBD1. V gave up 5 bases and J gave up 7 bases; unmatched junction bases: 7. In germline, CDR1 is SGHVS, CDR2 FNYEAQ. The CDR3 is 14 residues long. The CDR3 reads CASSATGVGGELFF. CDR3 nucleotide sequence: TGTGCCAGCAGCGCCACAGGGGTGGGCGGGGAGCTGTTTTTT. Looking up the rest from reference TRBV7-6 and TRBJ2-2 gives the full variable domain: GAGVSQSPRYKVTKRGQDVALRCDPISGHVSLYWYRQALGQGPEFLTYFNYEAQQDKSGLPNDRFSAERPEGSISTLTIQRTEQRDSAMYRCASSATGVGGELFFGEGSRLTVL.

The chain joins TRBV2 to TRBJ1-3, with TRBD1 identical over 9 bases. The CDR3 totals 16 residues. Germline-derived CDR1 and CDR2 are SNHLY and FYNNEI. With V trimmed by 2 bases and J by 6 bases, 8 bases remained unmatched. The CDR3 loop reads CASSETPQGAENTIYF. CDR3 in DNA: TGTGCCAGCAGTGAAACACCACAGGGGGCAGAAAACACCATATATTTT. The variable domain in full, completed from reference TRBV2 and TRBJ1-3, reads EPEVTQTPSHQVTQMGQEVILRCVPISNHLYFYWYRQILGQKVEFLVSFYNNEISEKSEIFDDQFSVERPDGSNFTLKIRSTKLEDSAMYFCASSETPQGAENTIYFGEGSWLTVV.

The chain joins TRBV10-3 to TRBJ2-2, with 7 bases that match TRBD1. The V gene end was trimmed by 6 bases and the J gene end by 0 bases; junction bases not matched to a gene: 4. The CDR3 length is 15 residues. Germline CDR1 and CDR2: ENHRY and SYGVKD. DNA of the CDR3: TGTGCCATCAGCACTGGGACAGCGAACACCGGGGAGCTGTTTTTT. It translates to CAISTGTANTGELFF.

The chain employs TRBV29-1 and TRBJ2-7; 9 bases map to TRBD2. The germline V gene encodes CDR1 SQVTM and CDR2 ANQGSEA. Losses at the gene ends were 5 bases for V and 1 base for J; bases not matched to a gene: 6. The CDR3 consists of 14 residues. The CDR3 DNA is TGCAGCGTTCTAAGCGGGAGGAGTTCCTACGAGCAGTACTTC. This translates into CSVLSGRSSYEQYF.

DNA for the CDR3: TGTGCCAGCAGCCGGGGAGGCTATTCTCCCTACGAGCAGTACTTC. Its translation is CASSRGGYSPYEQYF. This chain links TRBV5-6 with TRBJ2-7; TRBD2 might be the D (6 bases). Germline assignment: CDR1 SGHDT and CDR2 YYEEEE. Trimming took 4 bases from V and 2 from J, leaving 16 bases between them. The CDR3 has 15 residues.

This rearrangement joins TRBV5-1 to TRBJ2-7; TRBD2 aligns across 9 bases. V dropped 0 bases and J dropped 4; count of bases not matched to a gene: 5. Germline CDR1 and CDR2: SGHRS and YFSETQ. The CDR3 has 15 amino acids. The CDR3 nucleotides are TGCGCCAGCAGCTTGGCGGCTAGCGGGATGTACGAGCAGTACTTC. It translates to CASSLAASGMYEQYF.

The rearrangement links TRBV7-9 to TRBJ2-1; the match to TRBD2 covers 13 bases. The CDR3 is made up of 18 amino acids. Germline V gives CDR1 SEHNR, CDR2 FQNEAQ (reference sequence). V trimming: 1 base; J trimming: 4 bases; junction bases outside the gene matches: 7. CDR3 in amino acids: CASSLGIGTSGIYNEQFF. The CDR3 DNA sequence: TGTGCCAGCAGCTTAGGTATAGGGACTAGCGGGATATACAATGAGCAGTTCTTC. Using reference TRBV7-9 and TRBJ2-1 for the parts outside the CDR3, the full variable domain is DTGVSQNPRHKITKRGQNVTFRCDPISEHNRLYWYRQTLGQGPEFLTYFQNEAQLEKSRLLSDRFSAERPKGSFSTLEIQRTEQGDSAMYLCASSLGIGTSGIYNEQFFGPGTRLTVL.

This chain links TRBV18 with TRBJ2-2; 7 bases fit TRBD1. The CDR3 totals 15 residues. Trimming removed 3 bases from V and 5 bases from J; junction bases left unmatched: 6. Germline V lookup: CDR1 KGHSH, CDR2 LQKENI. Written as DNA, the CDR3 is TGTGCCAGCTCACCCGGGACAGAATTTACCGGGGAGCTGTTTTTT. It codes for CASSPGTEFTGELFF.

This chain uses TRBV18 with TRBJ2-7; perhaps TRBD2 as D (6 bases). This CDR3 contains 15 residues. The V and J ends lost 3 bases and 5 bases respectively, with 17 bases between them. Germline V lookup: CDR1 KGHSH, CDR2 LQKENI. The DNA for the CDR3 is TGTGCCAGCTCACCGAACCCTCAACGGGAGAACGAGCAGTACTTC. As protein: CASSPNPQRENEQYF.

The chain links TRBV10-3 to TRBJ2-3; D might be TRBD2 (6 bases). CDR1 is ENHRY, CDR2 SYGVKD, per germline. This CDR3 spans 15 amino acids. The V end lost 8 bases, the J end lost 4 bases, and 19 bases lay between the germline ends. CDR3 nucleotide sequence: TGTGCCATCCATCAGGGTGCGAGCGGGCCAGATACGCAGTATTTT. As protein: CAIHQGASGPDTQYF.

CDR3 DNA: TGTGCCAGCAGACCCCGCGGGCCTAGCAATCAGCCCCAGCATTTT. As protein: CASRPRGPSNQPQHF. The genes are TRBV19 and TRBJ1-5, with D uncertain. V lost 9 bases and J lost 0, with 15 bases in between. The CDR3 totals 15 residues. In germline, CDR1 is LNHDA, CDR2 SQIVND (reference sequence).

This chain links TRBV4-1 with TRBJ2-7, with no clear D. Germline V CDR1 and CDR2: MGHRA, YSYEKL. CDR3 length: 14 amino acids. Trimming stripped 0 bases from V and 5 bases from J, with 11 bases between. CDR3 DNA sequence: TGCGCCAGCAGCCAAGATCGTTTAAGCGACGAGCAGTACTTC. Amino acids: CASSQDRLSDEQYF.

The chain combines TRBV6-1 with TRBJ2-7; the match to TRBD1 covers 9 bases. CDR1 and CDR2 from the germline V gene are MNHNS and SASEGT. The CDR3 contains 13 residues. The trim removed 5 bases at V and 7 bases at J, leaving 6 bases unmatched. CDR3 DNA: TGTGCCAGCAGTCCTCTGACAGGGGGAGAGCAGTACTTC. This sequence encodes CASSPLTGGEQYF.

This clone has just one count. This chain links TRBV30 with TRBJ2-5; D possibly corresponds to TRBD1 (6 bases). Deletions cut 0 bases from V and 1 base from J, with 9 bases between. There are 14 residues in the CDR3. Germline lookup yields CDR1 GTSNPN and CDR2 SVGIG (reference sequence). DNA for the CDR3: TGTGCCTGGAGTGTAGGCAGGGGCCAAGAGACCCAGTACTTC. It codes for CAWSVGRGQETQYF.

Remarks on this clone: The same CDR3 can be traced to other DNA sequences in this sample. V gene TRBV18 combines with J gene TRBJ2-2; 8 nucleotides agree with TRBD2. Germline-derived CDR1 and CDR2 are KGHSH and LQKENI. With 3 bases clipped from V and 2 bases from J, the junction kept 5 bases outside the gene matches. CDR3 length equals 16 residues. CDR3 DNA sequence: TGTGCCAGCTCACCGGGCCTAGCGGGCAACACCGGGGAGCTGTTTTTT. It specifies CASSPGLAGNTGELFF.

V and J are TRBV3-1 (or the pseudogene TRBV3-2) and TRBJ2-3; TRBD2 agrees at 8 bases. V was clipped by 1 base and J by 1 base; unmatched bases: 4. The CDR3 spans 16 residues. Per germline, CDR1 LGHDT and CDR2 YNNKEL (reference sequence). The DNA of the CDR3 is TGTGCCAGCAGCCAAGGTTACGGGAGGGGCACAGATACGCAGTATTTT. Its protein is CASSQGYGRGTDTQYF.

The V call is TRBV15, the J call TRBJ2-5; maybe TRBD1 (6 bases). Between the trimmed V and J ends, which lost 0 bases and 1 base, there was a span of 15 bases. The CDR3 contains 17 residues. The germline V gene has CDR1 LNHNV and CDR2 YYDKDF (reference sequence). CDR3 nucleotides: TGTGCCACCAGCAGAGAGGCTGGTCTGGGGGCCCAAGAGACCCAGTACTTC. Protein sequence: CATSREAGLGAQETQYF.